The subject of this entry is one T cell receptor beta chain. What it binds is not known. This sample stems from a study of blood T cells in healthy people across ages. Each sample yielded at least 6 micrograms of PBMC total RNA. A J-beta primer mix and a sample-barcoded 5' primer were used in a second PCR of roughly 7 to 12 cycles. Every sample produced at least 2.5 million CDR3-containing paired-end reads. TCRdb redid the calling of the 5' RACE reads with MiXCR, one entry per CDR3 protein. This repertoire shows about 1.5 million distinct CDR3 sequences, roughly 43% found once; its top ten account for about 3.8%. Whole-study results and caveats: Roughly linear declines in TCR beta diversity per million T cells occurred with age.

From germline, CDR1 is MNHEY and CDR2 SVGEGT. This CDR3 contains 17 residues. J lost 1 base, V lost 6 bases, and 11 bases had no gene match. The TCR was taken from a woman between 18 and 30 years old in good health. The specimen was blood. The chain joins TRBV6-2 or TRBV6-3 to TRBJ2-1; TRBD2 aligns across 8 bases. The CDR3 region is CASRNRALAGSYNEQFF. The CDR3 DNA reads as TGTGCCAGCAGGAACCGTGCGCTAGCGGGTTCCTACAATGAGCAGTTCTTC.